The 20 T cell receptor beta chains given below trace back to one sample, sequenced in a study of OX40 agonist ivuxolimab in advanced cancers. The library was generated by the immunoSEQ multiplex PCR assay. What TCRdb holds here is the immuneACCESS table cut down to in-frame rearrangements. Part of the clones is not present; checked against another copy, under half of the missing clones reflect an unresolved V gene, and the others are unexplained. Recorded for this sample are some 69,000 clones; around 90% of them occurred a single time. Of the sample, under 0.6% falls within the top ten clones. The source material was CD4+ or CD8+ T cells sorted from blood, sampled in a trial of the OX40 agonist ivuxolimab. The source of these receptors is an adult with an advanced solid tumor such as melanoma, head and neck, liver or kidney cancer.

The chain links TRBV13 to TRBJ2-7, with D unresolved. The V and J ends lost 5 bases and 6 bases respectively, with 11 bases between them. Germline assignment: CDR1 PRHDT and CDR2 FYEKMQ (reference sequence). CDR3 size: 12 residues. In DNA, the CDR3 is TGTGCCAGCAGCGTACCTAAAGGCGAGCAGTACTTC. It translates to CASSVPKGEQYF.

The chain employs TRBV19 and TRBJ2-3, with TRBD2 identical over 14 bases. Unmatched junction bases numbered 14, after V lost 5 bases and J lost 1 base. Germline values: CDR1 LNHDA, CDR2 SQIVND (reference sequence). The CDR3 loop spans 20 amino acids. CDR3 sequence: CASSPTGLAGDLLGTDTQYF. CDR3 bases: TGTGCCAGTAGTCCAACGGGACTAGCGGGAGATCTGTTGGGCACAGATACGCAGTATTTT. The variable domain in full, completed from reference TRBV19 and TRBJ2-3, reads DGGITQSPKYLFRKEGQNVTLSCEQNLNHDAMYWYRQDPGQGLRLIYYSQIVNDFQKGDIAEGYSVSREKKESFPLTVTSAQKNPTAFYLCASSPTGLAGDLLGTDTQYFGPGTRLTVL.

This clone was seen once. The CDR3: CASSEAIGDLFSTDTQYF. DNA of the CDR3: TGCGCCAGCAGTGAGGCCATCGGGGACCTCTTTAGCACAGATACGCAGTATTTT. The chain links TRBV10-2 to TRBJ2-3, with D perhaps TRBD1 or TRBD2 (5 bases each). Germline V gene sequence: CDR1 WSHSY, CDR2 SAAADI. The V end lost 2 bases, the J end lost 0 bases, and 18 bases lay between the germline ends. This CDR3 region has 18 residues.

This clone appeared a single time. The chain couples TRBV19 to TRBJ2-3; 10 bases are a match to TRBD1. Germline V gene sequence: CDR1 LNHDA, CDR2 SQIVND (reference sequence). The CDR3 runs 15 residues. The ends lost 3 bases at V and 3 bases at J; junction bases unmatched: 3. CDR3 loop: CASSMPGQGTDTQYF. CDR3 nucleotides: TGTGCCAGTAGTATGCCGGGACAGGGGACAGATACGCAGTATTTT.

In regard to this clone: The DNA is left out, because the CDR3 cannot be placed on it with certainty; the CDR3 is given as TCRdb lists it. This chain links TRBV25-1 with TRBJ2-2; no DNA check was done on the table's D call, TRBD2. The CDR3 adds up to 11 amino acids, both ends counted. Germline V gene data show CDR1 as MGHDK and CDR2 as SYGVNS. The chain's CDR3 is CASRRAGELFF.

The chain uses TRBV6-1 and TRBJ2-2; 9 positions match TRBD2. This CDR3 is built from 16 residues. V trimming: 3 bases; J trimming: 1 base; junction bases outside the gene matches: 3. Germline V gene lookup returns CDR1 MNHNS and CDR2 SASEGT. The DNA of the CDR3 is TGTGCCAGCAGTGAGCAACTAGCGGGGAACACCGGGGAGCTGTTTTTT. It is translated as CASSEQLAGNTGELFF.

V and J are TRBV4-3 and TRBJ1-2; D call uncertain. The CDR3 totals 13 residues. CDR1 and CDR2 from the germline V gene are LGHNA and YSLEER. The V gene lost 1 base and the J gene lost 2 bases, with 5 bases spanning the gap. The DNA for the CDR3 is TGCGCCAGCAGCCAAGCCACGAACTATGGCTACACCTTC. Amino acids: CASSQATNYGYTF.

This chain links TRBV5-6 with TRBJ2-3; tentative D call: TRBD2 (6 bases). The V gene's germline CDR1 is SGHDT and CDR2 YYEEEE. The CDR3 spans 19 residues. V gave up 3 bases and J gave up 1 base, with 24 bases separating them. The CDR3 nucleotides are TGTGCCAGCAGCTCCCGGGGTCTTCTATTGGGGAGGCGCACAGATACGCAGTATTTT. This codes for CASSSRGLLLGRRTDTQYF.

The chain links TRBV27 to TRBJ2-2; D is undetermined. With 9 bases removed from V and 4 bases from J, the gap between germline ends came to 15 bases. The CDR3 runs 14 residues. CDR1 is MNHEY and CDR2 is SMNVEV in the germline V gene (reference sequence). CDR3 residues: CASSLLDRTGELFF. In DNA form, the CDR3 reads TGTGCCAGTTCCTTATTGGACCGCACCGGGGAGCTGTTTTTT.

This CDR3 reads CASSLGSRQGGYEQYF. Written as DNA, the CDR3 is TGTGCCAGCAGCTTAGGGTCTCGGCAGGGAGGCTACGAGCAGTACTTC. V gene TRBV11-3 combines with J gene TRBJ2-7; D is perhaps TRBD2 (6 bases). This CDR3 spans 16 amino acids. CDR1 and CDR2 (germline): SGHNT, YENEEA. Trimming pared 1 base from V and 3 bases from J, leaving 16 bases between.

The chain employs TRBV6-5 and TRBJ2-5, with a weak D call TRBD1 (5 bases). Trimming removed 4 bases from V and 9 bases from J, with 12 bases in between. CDR1 is MNHEY, CDR2 SVGAGI, per germline. This CDR3 has 12 amino acids. The chain's CDR3 is CASSSLLGAQYF. DNA of the CDR3: TGTGCCAGCAGTTCCCTCCTAGGGGCCCAGTACTTC.

This chain uses TRBV18 with TRBJ2-7; 8 bases agree with TRBD2. The germline CDR1 and CDR2 sequences are KGHSH and LQKENI. This CDR3 has 15 amino acids. V lost 1 base and J lost 0; bases outside the gene matches: 2. The CDR3 spells CASSPQRGSSYEQYF. The CDR3 DNA is TGTGCCAGCTCACCACAGCGGGGGAGCTCCTACGAGCAGTACTTC.

The gene calls are TRBV7-2 and TRBJ1-5; D unresolved. The germline CDR1 and CDR2 sequences are SGHTA and FQGNSA. The CDR3 extends over 15 amino acids. Trimming pared 0 bases from V and 6 bases from J, leaving 12 bases between. The chain's CDR3 is CASSLARSAGQPQHF. CDR3 sequence (DNA): TGTGCCAGCAGCTTAGCCCGCAGTGCCGGTCAGCCCCAGCATTTT.

The chain combines TRBV21-1 with TRBJ2-7; the table names TRBD1, a call not compared with the DNA. TRBV21-1 is a pseudogene. CDR3 size: 15 residues. This CDR3 reads CASSKSQGESYEQYF. For the CDR3, the DNA is TGTGCCAGCAGCAAGTCACAGGGGGAGTCCTACGAGCAGTACTTC.

The CDR3 DNA reads TGTGCCAGCAGCCCGGGGGAGACCCCCTACGAGCAGTACTTC. Protein sequence: CASSPGETPYEQYF. The chain employs TRBV7-2 and TRBJ2-7; maybe TRBD2 (6 bases). Germline CDR1 reads SGHTA; CDR2 reads FQGNSA. V shed 5 bases and J shed 2 bases, with 13 bases lying between them. CDR3 length equals 14 residues. Filled out from reference TRBV7-2 and TRBJ2-7, the complete variable domain reads GAGVSQSPSNKVTEKGKDVELRCDPISGHTALYWYRQSLGQGLEFLIYFQGNSAPDKSGLPSDRFSAERTGGSVSTLTIQRTQQEDSAVYLCASSPGETPYEQYFGPGTRLTVT.

This clone was counted once. The V gene is TRBV9, the J gene TRBJ1-2, with a possible D match to TRBD1 (5 bases). From germline, CDR1 is SGDLS and CDR2 YYNGEE. This CDR3 region has 14 residues. Trimming took off 4 bases at V and 4 bases at J, with 14 bases between the two ends. The CDR3 is CASSPRDLGYGYTF. For the CDR3, the DNA is TGTGCCAGCAGCCCCCGGGACCTTGGCTATGGCTACACCTTC.

DNA for the CDR3: TGTGCCAGCAGTGACAGGGAGGAAGCTTTCTTT. This encodes CASSDREEAFF. This chain links TRBV28 with TRBJ1-1, with 7 bases lining up with TRBD1. CDR1 MDHEN and CDR2 SYDVKM come from the germline V gene. Trimming cost V 5 bases and J 8 bases; bases outside gene matches: 2. CDR3 length: 11 amino acids.

The CDR3 coding sequence is TGTGCCAGCTCATGGCAGGCGACAGGGGGTGAGCAGTTCTTC. Translating gives CASSWQATGGEQFF. V gene TRBV18 combines with J gene TRBJ2-1, with 9 bases that match TRBD1. Germline trimming cut 5 bases from V and 9 bases from J; bases unmatched to any gene: 8. CDR1 KGHSH and CDR2 LQKENI come from the germline V gene. The CDR3 totals 14 residues. The full variable domain, its missing parts supplied by reference TRBV18 and TRBJ2-1, is NAGVMQNPRHLVRRRGQEARLRCSPMKGHSHVYWYRQLPEEGLKFMVYLQKENIIDESGMPKERFSAEFPKEGPSILRIQQVVRGDSAAYFCASSWQATGGEQFFGPGTRLTVL.

The chain couples TRBV7-9 to TRBJ2-5, with 11 bases that match TRBD2. V was pared by 5 bases and J by 4 bases, with 6 bases of the junction left unmatched. This CDR3 is built from 15 residues. CDR1 SEHNR and CDR2 FQNEAQ come from the germline V gene (reference sequence). The CDR3 loop is CASSRTLAGVETQYF. CDR3 DNA: TGTGCCAGCAGCCGGACACTAGCGGGAGTAGAGACCCAGTACTTC.

The rearrangement joins TRBV19 to TRBJ2-5; D is ambiguous. There are 15 residues in the CDR3. The germline gives CDR1 LNHDA, CDR2 SQIVND (reference sequence). The ends were cut back, 3 bases at V and 1 base at J, with 12 bases in the middle. CDR3 loop: CASSMGRPGQETQYF. The CDR3, as DNA: TGTGCCAGTAGTATGGGCAGGCCTGGCCAAGAGACCCAGTACTTC. The variable domain in full, with the rest retrieved from reference TRBV19 and TRBJ2-5, is DGGITQSPKYLFRKEGQNVTLSCEQNLNHDAMYWYRQDPGQGLRLIYYSQIVNDFQKGDIAEGYSVSREKKESFPLTVTSAQKNPTAFYLCASSMGRPGQETQYFGPGTRLLVL.